The text below deals with one T cell receptor (beta chain). With a much larger clone just one base away, this may be a read error. The sample belongs to a study of tumor-infiltrating lymphocytes in primary liver carcinoma. Study background: Productive TCRbeta reads per sample were roughly 3.5 to 7.13 million, not differing by tissue.

Starting material of about 0.45 ug total RNA yielded TCR beta cDNA via a constant-region primer. Amplification in three nested multiplex PCR rounds with slightly modified ARM-PCR gave rise to TCR beta libraries. It was with TRBV1-TRBV30 forward primers and a C-beta reverse primer that the first two PCR rounds were run, at around 9 cycles each. One entry per CDR3 protein, called by TCRdb with MiXCR from the multiplex PCR reads. The data show approximately 330,000 distinct CDR3 sequences, less than 70% seen once. CDR3 length equals 14 residues. Germline assignment: CDR1 SGHKS and CDR2 YYEKEE (reference sequence). Unsorted whole blood supplied the RNA, and germline DNA was extracted too. Chronic HBV infection, untreated so far, was present in the patients.

The sequence was collected from a man aged 35 to 55 with primary liver carcinoma and hepatitis B virus infection. The rearrangement links TRBV5-5 to TRBJ2-1; TRBD1 matches 9 bases. Sequencing input: peripheral blood. The CDR3 DNA is TGTGCCTCCTCGGGACAGGGTTCCTACAATGAGCAGTTATTC. This sequence encodes CASSGQGSYNEQLF.